Presented here are 15 T cell receptor beta chains from one specimen sequenced in a study of blood T cell repertoires in COVID-19. Generated by immunoSEQ multiplex PCR, the TCRdb table keeps only in-frame clones and is missing some. The sample contains approximately 290,000 clones, roughly 85% of which appear only once. Sequencing used PBMCs or T cells enriched from blood (not recorded which). The origin of the receptors is a woman aged 25 to 39 who had recovered from COVID-19.

The chain recombines TRBV19 with TRBJ1-2, with D hard to call. V was clipped by 5 bases and J by 8 bases, with 12 bases between them. CDR3 length equals 12 residues. From germline, CDR1 is LNHDA and CDR2 SQIVND (reference sequence). In nucleotides, the CDR3 is TGTGCCAGTAGTCAGGAAGGAGGGGGCTACACCTTC. Translation gives CASSQEGGGYTF.

The V call is TRBV13, the J call TRBJ2-1, with D tentatively TRBD2 (6 bases). The length of the CDR3 is 16 residues. CDR1 PRHDT and CDR2 FYEKMQ come from the germline V gene (reference sequence). V lost 1 base and J 3 bases, leaving 13 bases between the germline ends. CDR3 DNA sequence: TGTGCCAGCAGCTTAGTGGCGGGGCAGATCTACAATGAGCAGTTCTTC. Translating it yields CASSLVAGQIYNEQFF. Filled out from reference TRBV13 and TRBJ2-1, the complete variable domain reads AAGVIQSPRHLIKEKRETATLKCYPIPRHDTVYWYQQGPGQDPQFLISFYEKMQSDKGSIPDRFSAQQFSDYHSELNMSSLELGDSALYFCASSLVAGQIYNEQFFGPGTRLTVL.

The chain couples TRBV19 to TRBJ2-6, with D unresolved. V lost 10 bases and J lost 1, with 8 bases in between. The germline gives CDR1 LNHDA, CDR2 SQIVND (reference sequence). The CDR3 sequence is 13 residues long. The CDR3 DNA sequence: TGTGCCACGCGATTTTCTGGGGCCAACGTCCTGACTTTC. Translating it yields CATRFSGANVLTF.

V gene TRBV28 combines with J gene TRBJ1-2, with TRBD1 identical over 8 bases. CDR1 MDHEN and CDR2 SYDVKM come from the germline V gene. V lost 3 bases to trimming and J lost 1 base; unmatched junction nucleotides: 4. This CDR3 has 15 amino acids. The DNA for the CDR3 is TGTGCCAGCAGTTTGGGACAGGCCCGTAACTATGGCTACACCTTC. It codes for CASSLGQARNYGYTF.

The chain recombines TRBV6-5 with TRBJ2-6, with D perhaps TRBD1 (5 bases). The V gene lost 8 bases and the J gene lost 0 bases, with 11 bases spanning the gap. The CDR3 runs to 15 residues. Germline CDR1 MNHEY, CDR2 SVGAGI. CDR3 in DNA: TGTGCCAGCGTATTAACAGGCTCTGGGGCCAACGTCCTGACTTTC. The encoded protein is CASVLTGSGANVLTF.

This chain links TRBV28 with TRBJ2-6, with 7 bases that match TRBD1. The ends lost 6 bases at V and 4 bases at J; junction bases unmatched: 9. The CDR3 contains 16 residues. The germline V gene has CDR1 MDHEN and CDR2 SYDVKM. In nucleotides, the CDR3 is TGTGCCAGCAGCTTCACAGGGGAGTCAGGGGCCAACGTCCTGACTTTC. Protein sequence: CASSFTGESGANVLTF.

The CDR3 DNA is TGTGCCAGCAGCCAAGGTCGGGGGGTAACCGGGGAGCTGTTTTTT. Protein: CASSQGRGVTGELFF. The gene calls are TRBV4-2 and TRBJ2-2; TRBD2 matches 7 bases. Per the germline V gene, CDR1 is LGHNA and CDR2 is YNFKEQ. Unmatched junction bases numbered 4, after V lost 1 base and J lost 5 bases. The CDR3 loop spans 15 amino acids.

The chain recombines TRBV6-5 with TRBJ2-2, with D unresolved. The ends were cut back, 2 bases at V and 5 bases at J, with 6 bases in the middle. Germline CDR1 is MNHEY and CDR2 is SVGAGI. This CDR3 contains 13 residues. CDR3 region: CASSYPGTGELFF. The CDR3 DNA sequence: TGTGCCAGCAGTTACCCCGGGACCGGGGAGCTGTTTTTT.

The J gene is TRBJ2-1, the V gene TRBV6-4; 9 nucleotides match TRBD2. Losses at the gene ends were 0 bases for V and 3 bases for J; bases not matched to a gene: 6. CDR3 length: 17 amino acids. Per the germline V gene, CDR1 is MRHNA and CDR2 is SNTAGT. The CDR3 nucleotides are TGTGCCAGCAGTGACTCGAGACGAGCGGGGGGCTACAATGAGCAGTTCTTC. Translated: CASSDSRRAGGYNEQFF.

The V call is TRBV19, the J call TRBJ1-1; possibly TRBD1 for D (6 bases). This CDR3 is 14 amino acids long. The V end lost 3 bases, the J end lost 5 bases, and 13 bases lay between the germline ends. From germline, CDR1 is LNHDA and CDR2 SQIVND (reference sequence). This CDR3 reads CASSITGLGTEAFF. As DNA, the CDR3 is TGTGCCAGTAGTATCACAGGGCTGGGAACTGAAGCTTTCTTT.

This chain joins TRBV14 and TRBJ1-4; 7 nucleotides align to TRBD1. The germline CDR1 and CDR2 sequences are SGHDN and FVKESK. With V trimmed by 4 bases and J by 10 bases, 9 bases remained unmatched. CDR3 length equals 14 residues. CDR3 region: CASSRFTGEAKLFF. The DNA of the CDR3 is TGTGCCAGCAGCCGATTTACAGGGGAGGCAAAACTGTTTTTT. The full variable domain, in which reference TRBV14 and TRBJ1-4 provide the parts outside the CDR3, is EAGVTQFPSHSVIEKGQTVTLRCDPISGHDNLYWYRRVMGKEIKFLLHFVKESKQDESGMPNNRFLAERTGGTYSTLKVQPAELEDSGVYFCASSRFTGEAKLFFGSGTQLSVL.

The V call is TRBV5-1, the J call TRBJ1-3, with 8 bases identical to TRBD1. V lost 4 bases and J lost 4; bases outside the gene matches: 4. The CDR3 length is 14 residues. The germline V gene encodes CDR1 SGHRS and CDR2 YFSETQ. This CDR3 is CASSPQGDGNTIYF. CDR3 DNA: TGCGCCAGCAGCCCACAGGGGGACGGAAACACCATATATTTT.

The J gene is TRBJ2-2, the V gene TRBV7-9, with 9 bases identical to TRBD1. This CDR3 has 17 amino acids. After removal of 5 bases from V and 1 base from J, the junction contained 8 bases not matched to a gene. Germline V gene data show CDR1 as SEHNR and CDR2 as FQNEAQ (reference sequence). The CDR3 bases are TGTGCCAGCAGCCATATTCCGGGACAGGGGAACACCGGGGAGCTGTTTTTT. Encoded protein: CASSHIPGQGNTGELFF.

The J gene is TRBJ1-6, the V gene TRBV6-4; TRBD1 matches 7 bases. CDR3 length equals 15 residues. Germline lookup yields CDR1 MRHNA and CDR2 SNTAGT. J was trimmed by 7 bases and V by 6 bases; bases with no gene match: 9. CDR3 sequence reads: CASREPGQKNSPLHF. The CDR3 coding sequence is TGTGCCAGCAGAGAGCCGGGACAGAAAAATTCACCCCTCCACTTT.

The rearrangement links TRBV27 to TRBJ2-3; 8 bases fit TRBD2. From germline, CDR1 is MNHEY and CDR2 SMNVEV (reference sequence). The V segment lost 2 bases and the J segment 1 base; nucleotides outside the gene matches: 8. The CDR3 is made up of 17 amino acids. The CDR3 DNA is TGTGCCAGCAGTTTAGTTCCCGGACTAGCCGGCACAGATACGCAGTATTTT. It translates to CASSLVPGLAGTDTQYF.